A single sample is the source of the 30 T cell receptor beta chains below, sequenced in a study of CD8+CD57+ T cells in acquired aplastic anemia. CDR3 and TCR beta VDJ profiling relied on genomic DNA as the template. TCRdb independently ran MiXCR on the reads; one entry per CDR3 protein. The sample records roughly 130,000 distinct CDR3 sequences, around 48% being singletons. The sequencing input was sorted CD4+, CD8+, or CD8+CD57+ T cells (not recorded which) from PBMCs. All receptors come from a human donor in good health, serving as a control.

This clonotype came up a few times. The chain links TRBV10-3 to TRBJ2-7; 7 positions match TRBD1. Germline V gives CDR1 ENHRY, CDR2 SYGVKD. The CDR3 is 14 residues long. With 11 bases clipped from V and 4 bases from J, the junction kept 14 bases outside the gene matches. CDR3 in DNA: TGTGCCGCCGCTACCGGGACAGTCGGATACGAGCAGTACTTC. Protein sequence: CAAATGTVGYEQYF.

This clonotype was recorded a few times. The V and J genes are TRBV20-1 and TRBJ2-7; 7 nucleotides line up with TRBD2. J was trimmed by 7 bases and V by 0 bases; bases with no gene match: 6. Germline V gives CDR1 DFQATT, CDR2 SNEGSKA (reference sequence). The CDR3 loop spans 13 amino acids. The CDR3 DNA sequence: TGCAGTGCTAGAGACCTAGCGGTGGAGGAGCAGTACTTC. Translation: CSARDLAVEEQYF.

The J gene is TRBJ2-3, the V gene TRBV10-3; 8 positions agree with TRBD2. Germline CDR1 and CDR2: ENHRY and SYGVKD. The CDR3 covers 15 residues. The V segment lost 4 bases and the J segment 5 bases; nucleotides outside the gene matches: 8. The CDR3 reads CAISGPGGPGDTQYF. The CDR3 nucleotides read TGTGCCATCAGTGGACCGGGGGGGCCAGGAGATACGCAGTATTTT.

The chain uses TRBV2 and TRBJ2-7; no reliable D call. The V gene's germline CDR1 is SNHLY and CDR2 FYNNEI. V lost 3 bases and J lost 2, with 5 bases in between. CDR3 length: 12 residues. DNA of the CDR3: TGTGCCAGCAGTGAGGAAACCTACGAGCAGTACTTC. This gives the protein CASSEETYEQYF.

The chain carries TRBV29-1 and TRBJ1-2; D is undetermined. This CDR3 has 13 amino acids. The ends were cut back, 3 bases at V and 3 bases at J, with 11 bases in the middle. The germline gives CDR1 SQVTM, CDR2 ANQGSEA. CDR3 residues: CSVDAWTDYGYTF. The DNA of the CDR3 is TGCAGCGTTGACGCGTGGACTGACTATGGCTACACCTTC.

This chain uses TRBV10-3 with TRBJ1-2; TRBD1 matches at 9 bases. Germline loops: CDR1 ENHRY, CDR2 SYGVKD. Trimming took 6 bases from V and 12 from J; bases not matched to a gene: 8. The CDR3 runs to 12 residues. Here the CDR3 DNA reads TGTGCCATCAGCCGGGACAGGGAGTTTGACACCTTC. The encoded protein is CAISRDREFDTF.

The chain couples TRBV24-1 to TRBJ2-5; D unresolved. CDR1 KGHDR and CDR2 SFDVKD come from the germline V gene. The V and J ends lost 10 bases and 4 bases respectively, with 15 bases between them. CDR3 length: 13 residues. CDR3 DNA: TGTGCCACAGAAAAGGCAGGCCTAGAGACCCAGTACTTC. Encoded protein: CATEKAGLETQYF.

Ten or more counts support this clonotype. The chain joins TRBV12-5 to TRBJ2-3; 9 nucleotides match TRBD1. With V trimmed by 4 bases and J by 0 bases, 5 bases remained unmatched. Germline CDR1 and CDR2: LGHNT and FRNRAP. This CDR3 has 16 residues. CDR3 nucleotides: TGTGCTAGTGGTTCCGGGACAGGGTCTAGCACAGATACGCAGTATTTT. This encodes CASGSGTGSSTDTQYF.

CDR3 protein: CASSFASGNYEQYF. The CDR3 bases are TGTGCCAGCAGCTTTGCTAGCGGGAACTACGAGCAGTACTTC. The chain uses TRBV7-4 and TRBJ2-7, with 9 bases aligning to TRBD2. The CDR3 loop spans 14 amino acids. Trimming took 3 bases from V and 3 from J; bases not matched to a gene: 3. Germline loops: CDR1 SGHVT, CDR2 SQSDAQ.

The rearrangement joins TRBV7-8 to TRBJ2-3; D uncertain. V lost 0 bases and J lost 3, with 10 bases in between. The germline V gene encodes CDR1 SGHVS and CDR2 FQNEAQ. There are 15 residues in the CDR3. The CDR3 nucleotides read TGTGCCAGCAGCTTAGCTGAAATGACTACAGATACGCAGTATTTT. It translates to CASSLAEMTTDTQYF.

This clonotype was seen only a few times. A clone one base away is much larger, so this may be a read error. The chain joins TRBV20-1 to TRBJ2-4; unclear D gene. This CDR3 is built from 15 residues. Trimming removed 6 bases from V and 1 base from J, with 16 bases in between. Germline-derived CDR1 and CDR2 are DFQATT and SNEGSKA (reference sequence). CDR3: CSASFHLSAKNIQYF. The CDR3 nucleotides are TGCAGTGCCTCGTTCCATCTTTCGGCCAAAAACATTCAGTACTTC.

In regard to this clonotype: The conserved phenylalanine or tryptophan is not found at the CDR3 terminus, so this likely reflects a read error. The chain has TRBV25-1 and TRBJ1-1; no clear D. The CDR3 runs 14 residues. V lost 4 bases and J 2 bases, leaving 11 bases between the germline ends. Per germline, CDR1 MGHDK and CDR2 SYGVNS. CDR3 sequence reads: CASSGRTGNTEAFL. CDR3 nucleotide sequence: TGTGCCAGCAGTGGAAGGACGGGAAACACTGAAGCTTTCCTT.

Only a few counts were recorded for this clonotype. The chain links TRBV6-2 or TRBV6-3 to TRBJ1-1; TRBD1 is a possible D gene (5 bases). Trimming cost V 2 bases and J 10 bases, with 11 bases left between them. This CDR3 has 12 amino acids. The V gene's germline CDR1 is MNHEY and CDR2 SVGEGT. In DNA form, the CDR3 reads TGTGCCAGCAGTTACCCGGGTGGGGGAGCTTTCTTT. Translation gives CASSYPGGGAFF.

This clonotype has a handful of counts. The chain couples TRBV6-1 to TRBJ1-2; TRBD1 might be the D (6 bases). V was shortened by 6 bases and J by 4 bases, with 21 bases between the two germline ends. CDR1 MNHNS and CDR2 SASEGT come from the germline V gene. The CDR3 is 16 residues long. CDR3 DNA sequence: TGTGCCAGCAGAGAACAACTGGACAGATCCACCTATGGCTACACCTTC. Encoded protein: CASREQLDRSTYGYTF.

The rearrangement joins TRBV2 to TRBJ2-6; D ambiguous. V lost 5 bases and J 4 bases, leaving 12 bases between the germline ends. Germline V lookup: CDR1 SNHLY, CDR2 FYNNEI. The CDR3 is 15 amino acids. The CDR3 region has the DNA TGTGCCAGCAGTCTGGGCGTTCCCGGGGCCAACGTCCTGACTTTC. It yields the protein CASSLGVPGANVLTF.

This clonotype occurred a few times. Given a much more abundant clone one base away, this may be a read error. The chain joins TRBV20-1 to TRBJ1-6; 8 bases match TRBD1. The ends lost 2 bases at V and 7 bases at J; junction bases unmatched: 10. Germline-derived CDR1 and CDR2 are DFQATT and SNEGSKA (reference sequence). The length of the CDR3 is 16 residues. CDR3 in DNA: TGCAGTGCTAGACCTCCTCCCGGGACAGGAAATTCACCCCTCCACTTT. Amino acid sequence: CSARPPPGTGNSPLHF.

The rearrangement links TRBV20-1 to TRBJ2-3; D not certain. This CDR3 has 16 residues. Deletions cut 2 bases from V and 2 bases from J, with 17 bases between. Germline V gene data show CDR1 as DFQATT and CDR2 as SNEGSKA (reference sequence). Here the CDR3 DNA reads TGCAGTGCTAGAAGGTCCCCAGGTGGATACACAGATACGCAGTATTTT. It translates to CSARRSPGGYTDTQYF.

At least ten counts were recorded for this clonotype. This rearrangement joins TRBV6-5 to TRBJ1-2, with unresolved D. Germline loops: CDR1 MNHEY, CDR2 SVGAGI. V was cut by 2 bases and J by 8 bases, with 6 bases left in between. CDR3 length equals 11 residues. CDR3 DNA sequence: TGTGCCAGCAGTTACATAGGGGGCTACACCTTC. Protein product: CASSYIGGYTF.

In its sample, this clonotype ranks as medium-sized. This chain joins TRBV10-3 and TRBJ2-7; D is unclear. The germline V gene encodes CDR1 ENHRY and CDR2 SYGVKD. This CDR3 has 13 residues. The V end lost 3 bases, the J end lost 3 bases, and 9 bases lay between the germline ends. The CDR3 spells CAISESGIYEQYF. The CDR3 nucleotides are TGTGCCATCAGTGAATCAGGTATCTACGAGCAGTACTTC.

V usage is TRBV10-1 and J usage is TRBJ1-2; possibly TRBD1 for D (5 bases). The CDR3 has 14 amino acids. Germline loops: CDR1 WNHNN, CDR2 SYGVQD (reference sequence). V gave up 3 bases and J gave up 0 bases, with 8 bases separating them. The CDR3 nucleotides are TGCGCCAGCAGTGACGGCAGGGCTAACTATGGCTACACCTTC. Protein sequence: CASSDGRANYGYTF.

This clonotype has only one observation. The chain has TRBV12-3 or TRBV12-4 and TRBJ2-7; D gene unclear. Trimming took off 3 bases at V and 3 bases at J, with 6 bases between the two ends. This CDR3 is built from 12 residues. The CDR3 nucleotides are TGTGCCAGCAGTTTGGTGCGCTACGAGCAGTACTTC. It codes for CASSLVRYEQYF.

Comment on this clonotype: In this CDR3 the conserved last residue, phenylalanine or tryptophan, is missing, so a read error is likely. V and J are TRBV12-3 or TRBV12-4 and TRBJ2-3; 7 bases fit TRBD1. This CDR3 has 13 amino acids. V shed 8 bases and J 6 bases; nucleotides not matched to a gene: 8. The CDR3 sequence is CASGKNRGDTQYS. CDR3 coding DNA: TGTGCCAGCGGCAAAAACAGGGGCGATACGCAGTATTCT.

This chain connects TRBV19 to TRBJ2-5; possible D gene TRBD1, 6 bases. This CDR3 spans 14 amino acids. The V end was cut by 7 bases, the J end by 7 bases, with 19 bases between. From germline, CDR1 is LNHDA and CDR2 SQIVND (reference sequence). The CDR3 nucleotides are TGTGCCAGTACTAGCCGGGGACATCTTGGGACCCAGTACTTC. The encoded protein is CASTSRGHLGTQYF. Variable domain in full (rest from reference TRBV19 and TRBJ2-5): DGGITQSPKYLFRKEGQNVTLSCEQNLNHDAMYWYRQDPGQGLRLIYYSQIVNDFQKGDIAEGYSVSREKKESFPLTVTSAQKNPTAFYLCASTSRGHLGTQYFGPGTRLLVL.

This clonotype is classed as medium-sized. The J gene is TRBJ1-4, the V gene TRBV29-1, with D possibly matching TRBD1 (6 bases). The CDR3 length is 13 residues. V was shortened by 4 bases and J by 7 bases, with 13 bases between the two germline ends. The V gene's germline CDR1 is SQVTM and CDR2 ANQGSEA. In DNA, the CDR3 is TGCAGCGTTGGGGGGCAGGGAAGTGAAAAACTGTTTTTT. It yields the protein CSVGGQGSEKLFF.

This clonotype was counted ten times or more. The chain employs TRBV6-2 or TRBV6-3 and TRBJ2-6; D perhaps matches TRBD1 (7 bases). The CDR3 is 18 amino acids. Germline values: CDR1 MNHEY, CDR2 SVGEGT. Trimming left V 2 bases short and J 1 base short, with 15 bases between. This CDR3 reads CASSYRARGASGANVLTF. The CDR3 DNA sequence: TGTGCCAGCAGTTACCGGGCCAGGGGGGCTTCTGGGGCCAACGTCCTGACTTTC.

This clonotype was seen at least ten times. The chain joins TRBV20-1 to TRBJ2-3, with 9 positions matching TRBD1. This CDR3 is 12 amino acids long. J was trimmed by 4 bases and V by 8 bases; bases with no gene match: 4. CDR1 is DFQATT, CDR2 SNEGSKA, per germline (reference sequence). The CDR3 DNA is TGCAGTTTGGACAGGGGATCAGATACGCAGTATTTT. This codes for CSLDRGSDTQYF.

In its sample, this clonotype was seen many times. The chain couples TRBV7-3 to TRBJ1-1; 8 bases agree with TRBD1. After removal of 5 bases from V and 8 bases from J, the junction contained 1 base not matched to a gene. Germline assignment: CDR1 SGHTA and CDR2 FQGTGA. The CDR3 runs 11 residues. The DNA for the CDR3 is TGTGCCAGCAGCACAGGGGGGGAAGCTTTCTTT. It specifies CASSTGGEAFF.

This chain connects TRBV7-9 to TRBJ1-2; D uncertain. Trimming took off 10 bases at V and 8 bases at J, with 11 bases between the two ends. Germline V gives CDR1 SEHNR, CDR2 FQNEAQ (reference sequence). The CDR3 spans 10 residues. The chain's CDR3 is CAIPREGYTF. CDR3 in DNA: TGTGCCATACCTCGGGAGGGCTACACCTTC.

The DNA for the CDR3 is TGTGCCAGCTCACCCTTCGGTCCCGCCCCTCGGGAAGCTTTCTTT. The encoded protein is CASSPFGPAPREAFF. The J gene is TRBJ1-1, the V gene TRBV18; no definite D call. CDR1 is KGHSH and CDR2 is LQKENI in the germline V gene. V was shortened by 3 bases and J by 8 bases, with 19 bases between the two germline ends. The CDR3 extends over 15 amino acids.

This chain joins TRBV25-1 and TRBJ2-5; no clear D gene. V lost 8 bases and J 5 bases, leaving 24 bases between the germline ends. Germline-derived CDR1 and CDR2 are MGHDK and SYGVNS. The CDR3 covers 16 residues. CDR3 amino acids: CASEDGQVGVRETQYF. CDR3 nucleotide sequence: TGTGCCAGCGAAGACGGGCAGGTGGGCGTACGGGAGACCCAGTACTTC.